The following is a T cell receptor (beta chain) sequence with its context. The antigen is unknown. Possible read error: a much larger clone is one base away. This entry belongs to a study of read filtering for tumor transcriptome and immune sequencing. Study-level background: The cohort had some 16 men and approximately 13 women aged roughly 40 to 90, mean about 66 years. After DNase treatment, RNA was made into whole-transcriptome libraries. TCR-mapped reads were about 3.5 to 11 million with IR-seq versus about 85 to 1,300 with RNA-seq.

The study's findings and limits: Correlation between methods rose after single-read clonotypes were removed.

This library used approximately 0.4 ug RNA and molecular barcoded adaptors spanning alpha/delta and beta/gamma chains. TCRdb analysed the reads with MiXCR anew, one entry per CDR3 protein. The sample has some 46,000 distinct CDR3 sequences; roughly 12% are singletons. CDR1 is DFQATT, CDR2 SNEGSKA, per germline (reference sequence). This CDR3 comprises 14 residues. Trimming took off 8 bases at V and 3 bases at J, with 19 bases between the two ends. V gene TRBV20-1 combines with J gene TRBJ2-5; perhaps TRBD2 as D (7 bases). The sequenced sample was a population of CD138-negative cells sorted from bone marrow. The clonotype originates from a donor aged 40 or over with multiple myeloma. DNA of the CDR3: TGCAGTACTCGTTGGGGGGGGGCAGAAGAGACCCAGTACTTC. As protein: CSTRWGGAEETQYF.